This T cell receptor (beta chain) was profiled in a study of blood T cell repertoires in COVID-19. Study at large: Italy, Spain and the United States were the sources of the convalescent and acute COVID-19 samples.

Original processing notes: Amplification of reference gene primers was used by the study to estimate nucleated cell counts. Some clones are missing from TCRdb's copy, which holds only in-frame ones; the method was immunoSEQ multiplex PCR. V and J calls and clone size come straight from that table; D and trimming were deduced from the DNA. The sample includes around 250,000 clones, more than 85% seen only once; the top ten take about 1.6%. Trimming took off 6 bases at V and 0 bases at J, with 14 bases between the two ends. CDR3 size: 14 residues. Germline-derived CDR1 and CDR2 are SQVTM and ANQGSEA. Participants were aged 18 to 89 years from roughly 26 US areas. Two negative PCRs, clearance, or symptom resolution were required of recovered Cohort 3 donors.

V usage is TRBV29-1 and J usage is TRBJ1-1, with D perhaps matching TRBD1 (6 bases). This receptor was obtained from a woman aged 50 to 60 who had recovered from COVID-19. Sequences were obtained from PBMCs or T cells enriched from blood (not recorded which). The CDR3, as DNA: TGCAGCGTAGGGAGTCAGGGGCTGAACACTGAAGCTTTCTTT. Amino acids: CSVGSQGLNTEAFF.